The T cell receptor beta chain described here comes from a study of T cell repertoires in cytomegalovirus infection. Across the whole study: Based on public TCR beta signatures, there were indications of CMV infection and of a matching HLA type. Study findings and constraints: Dominating the ex vivo response were HLA-C-restricted CMV-specific TCR beta clonotypes.

Losses at the gene ends were 4 bases for V and 2 bases for J; bases not matched to a gene: 4. The CDR3 spans 15 residues. The germline CDR1 and CDR2 sequences are LGHNA and YSLEER. Each CDR3 protein gets one entry after TCRdb re-called the reads with MiXCR. The table lists approximately 100,000 distinct CDR3 sequences, 20% to 30% of them singletons. The table lists this clonotype with a count of one. Its antigen is not known. The clonotype was recovered from a human donor in good health (CMV status not recorded). Some clones in this sample may be carry-over from other donors' samples. Material: CD8+ T cells from PBMCs. This chain connects TRBV4-3 to TRBJ2-1; 8 bases are shared with TRBD1. CDR3 DNA: TGCGCCAGCAGCCCGGACAGGGTACCCTACAATGAGCAGTTCTTC. Translation: CASSPDRVPYNEQFF.